This T cell receptor (beta chain) comes out of a study of blood T cell repertoires in COVID-19. With 0 bases clipped from V and 4 bases from J, the junction kept 3 bases outside the gene matches. Germline-derived CDR1 and CDR2 are SGHTA and FQGNSA. The CDR3 covers 16 residues. Measured with immunoSEQ multiplex PCR; TCRdb has only the in-frame clones, and not every one. The sample lists about 220,000 clones, approximately 80% occurring once. This receptor was obtained from a woman in her thirties or forties with acute COVID-19. The sample was PBMCs or T cells enriched from blood (not recorded which). The gene calls are TRBV7-2 and TRBJ1-6; 7 bases are shared with TRBD1. The CDR3 sequence: CASSLAGTAYNSPLHF. CDR3 nucleotide sequence: TGTGCCAGCAGCTTAGCGGGGACAGCTTATAATTCACCCCTCCACTTT.